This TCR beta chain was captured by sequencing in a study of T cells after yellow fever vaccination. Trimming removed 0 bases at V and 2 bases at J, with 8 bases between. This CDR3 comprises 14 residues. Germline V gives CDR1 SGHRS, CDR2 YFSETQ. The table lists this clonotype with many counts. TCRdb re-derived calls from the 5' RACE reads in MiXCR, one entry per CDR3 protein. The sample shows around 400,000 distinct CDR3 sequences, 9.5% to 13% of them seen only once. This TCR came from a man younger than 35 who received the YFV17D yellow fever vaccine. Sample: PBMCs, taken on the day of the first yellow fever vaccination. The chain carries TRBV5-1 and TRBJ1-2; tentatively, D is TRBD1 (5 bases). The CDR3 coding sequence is TGCGCCAGCAGCTTGGGTACAGGCAACTATGGCTACACCTTC. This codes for CASSLGTGNYGYTF.